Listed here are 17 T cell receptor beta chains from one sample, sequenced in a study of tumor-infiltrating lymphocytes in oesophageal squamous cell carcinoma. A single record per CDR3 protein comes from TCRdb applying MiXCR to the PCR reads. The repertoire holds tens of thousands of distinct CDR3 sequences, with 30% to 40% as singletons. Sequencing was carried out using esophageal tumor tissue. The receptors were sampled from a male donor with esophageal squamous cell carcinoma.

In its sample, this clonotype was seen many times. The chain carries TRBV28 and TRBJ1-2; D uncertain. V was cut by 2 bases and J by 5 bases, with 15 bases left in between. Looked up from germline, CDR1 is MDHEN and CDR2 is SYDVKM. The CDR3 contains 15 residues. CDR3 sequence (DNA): TGTGCCAGCAGTTTAATGGCCGGTGGCGGGTATGGCTACACCTTC. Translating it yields CASSLMAGGGYGYTF.

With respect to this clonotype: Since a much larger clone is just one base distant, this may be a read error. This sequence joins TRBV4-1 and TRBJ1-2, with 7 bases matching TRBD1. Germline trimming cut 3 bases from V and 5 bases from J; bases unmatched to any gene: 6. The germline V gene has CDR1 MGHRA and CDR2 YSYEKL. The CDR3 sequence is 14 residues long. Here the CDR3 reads CASSQMTGLYGYTF. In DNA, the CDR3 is TGCGCCAGCAGCCAGATGACAGGGTTATATGGCTACACCTTC.

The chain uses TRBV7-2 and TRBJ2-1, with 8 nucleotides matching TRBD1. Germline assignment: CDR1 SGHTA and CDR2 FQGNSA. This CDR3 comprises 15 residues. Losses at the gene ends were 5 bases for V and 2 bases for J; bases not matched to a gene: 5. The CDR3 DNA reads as TGTGCCAGCAGCAAGGACAGGGTGGCCTACAATGAGCAGTTCTTC. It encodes CASSKDRVAYNEQFF.

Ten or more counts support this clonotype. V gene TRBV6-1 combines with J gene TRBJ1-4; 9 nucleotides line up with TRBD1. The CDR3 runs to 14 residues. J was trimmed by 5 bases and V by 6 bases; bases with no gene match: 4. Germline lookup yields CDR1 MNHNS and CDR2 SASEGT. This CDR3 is CASSYRGLNEKLFF. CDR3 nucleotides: TGTGCCAGCAGCTACAGGGGGCTAAATGAAAAACTGTTTTTT.

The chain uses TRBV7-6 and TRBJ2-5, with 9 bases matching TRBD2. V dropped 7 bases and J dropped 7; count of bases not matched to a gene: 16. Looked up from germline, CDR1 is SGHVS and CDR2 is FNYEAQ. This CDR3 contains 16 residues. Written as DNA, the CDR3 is TGTGCCAGCAACAAAGGACTAGCGTTTGGGGGGGGGACCCAGTACTTC. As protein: CASNKGLAFGGGTQYF.

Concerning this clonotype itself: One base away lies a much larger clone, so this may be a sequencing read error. This CDR3 reads CASRESGRDNDQFF. CDR3 in DNA: TGTGCCAGCAGAGAGAGCGGGAGGGACAATGACCAGTTCTTC. V is TRBV12-3 or TRBV12-4 and J is TRBJ2-5, with 10 bases lining up with TRBD2. Judging by the DNA end, TRBJ2-1 fits better; the J call may be wrong. The CDR3 loop spans 14 amino acids.

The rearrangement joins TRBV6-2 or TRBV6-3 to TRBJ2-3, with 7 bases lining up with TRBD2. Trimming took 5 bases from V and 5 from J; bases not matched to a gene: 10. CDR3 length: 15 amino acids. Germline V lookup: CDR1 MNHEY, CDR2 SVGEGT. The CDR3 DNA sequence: TGTGCCAGCAGTCTGGGGGGGGGGATTGGAGATACGCAGTATTTT. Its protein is CASSLGGGIGDTQYF.

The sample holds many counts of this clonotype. CDR3 protein: CASSLSWGLAGVDEQYF. CDR3 DNA sequence: TGTGCCAGCAGTTTATCCTGGGGACTAGCGGGAGTTGACGAGCAGTACTTC. The rearrangement joins TRBV28 to TRBJ2-7; TRBD2 matches 14 bases. Trimming took 1 base from V and 5 from J; bases not matched to a gene: 7. Germline V CDR1 and CDR2: MDHEN, SYDVKM. This CDR3 spans 17 amino acids.

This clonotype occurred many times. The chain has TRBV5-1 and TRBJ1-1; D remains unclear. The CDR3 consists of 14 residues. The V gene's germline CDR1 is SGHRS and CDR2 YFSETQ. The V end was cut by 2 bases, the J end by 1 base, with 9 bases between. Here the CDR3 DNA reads TGCGCCAGCAGCTTTGAGGACGGGAACACTGAAGCTTTCTTT. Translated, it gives CASSFEDGNTEAFF.

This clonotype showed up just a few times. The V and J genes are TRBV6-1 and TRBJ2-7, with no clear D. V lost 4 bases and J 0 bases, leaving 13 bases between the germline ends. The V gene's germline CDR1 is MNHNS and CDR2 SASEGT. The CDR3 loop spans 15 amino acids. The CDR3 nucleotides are TGTGCCAGCAGTGTAGAGCGATCAAGCTCCTACGAGCAGTACTTC. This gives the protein CASSVERSSSYEQYF.

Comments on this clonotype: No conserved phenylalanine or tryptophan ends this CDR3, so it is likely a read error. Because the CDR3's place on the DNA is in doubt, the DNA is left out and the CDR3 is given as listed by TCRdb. CDR3 residues: CASSRPGPLQETQYFGA. The chain has TRBV6-6 and TRBJ2-6; the D call in the table, TRBD1, was not verified against the DNA. Both ends counted, the CDR3 spans 17 residues. Germline V gene sequence: CDR1 MNHNY, CDR2 SVGAGI (reference sequence).

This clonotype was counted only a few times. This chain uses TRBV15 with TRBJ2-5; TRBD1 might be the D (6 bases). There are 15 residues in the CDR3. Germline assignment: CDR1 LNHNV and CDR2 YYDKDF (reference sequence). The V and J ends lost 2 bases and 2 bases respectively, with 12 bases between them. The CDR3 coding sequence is TGTGCCACCAGCAGATTACAGCAGGGGCAAGAGACCCAGTACTTC. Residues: CATSRLQQGQETQYF.

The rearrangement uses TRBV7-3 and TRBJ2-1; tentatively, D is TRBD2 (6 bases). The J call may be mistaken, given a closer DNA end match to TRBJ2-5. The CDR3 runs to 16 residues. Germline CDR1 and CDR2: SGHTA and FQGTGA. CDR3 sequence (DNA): TGTGCCAGCAGCCCAAGGGGCGGGGCCGGAGGAGAGACCCAGTACTTC. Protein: CASSPRGGAGGETQYF.

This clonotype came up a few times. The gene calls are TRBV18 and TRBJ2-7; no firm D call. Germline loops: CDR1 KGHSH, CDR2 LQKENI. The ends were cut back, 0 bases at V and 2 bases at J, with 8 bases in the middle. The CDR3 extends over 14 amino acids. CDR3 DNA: TGTGCCAGCTCACCACCTACGGGTGCCTACGAGCAGTACTTC. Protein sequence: CASSPPTGAYEQYF.

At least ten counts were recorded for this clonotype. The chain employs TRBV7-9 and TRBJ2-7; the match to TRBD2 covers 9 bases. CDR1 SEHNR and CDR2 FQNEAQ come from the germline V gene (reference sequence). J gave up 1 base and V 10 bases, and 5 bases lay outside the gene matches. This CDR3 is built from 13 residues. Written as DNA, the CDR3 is TGTGCCATCGTTAGCGGGAGTTCCTACGAGCAGTACTTC. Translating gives CAIVSGSSYEQYF.

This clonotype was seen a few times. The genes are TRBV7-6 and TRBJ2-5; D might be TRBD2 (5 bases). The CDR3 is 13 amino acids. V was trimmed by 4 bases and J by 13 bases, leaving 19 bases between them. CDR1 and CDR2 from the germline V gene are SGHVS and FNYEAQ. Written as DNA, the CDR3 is TGTGCCAGCAGCTCCGAAAGCACCGGGGAGCTGTACTTC. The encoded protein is CASSSESTGELYF.

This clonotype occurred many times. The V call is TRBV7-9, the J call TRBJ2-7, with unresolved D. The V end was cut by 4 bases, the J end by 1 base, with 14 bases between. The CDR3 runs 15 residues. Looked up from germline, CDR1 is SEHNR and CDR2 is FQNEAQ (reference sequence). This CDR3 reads CASSSGWALSYEQYF. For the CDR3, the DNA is TGTGCCAGCAGCTCCGGGTGGGCCTTATCCTACGAGCAGTACTTC.